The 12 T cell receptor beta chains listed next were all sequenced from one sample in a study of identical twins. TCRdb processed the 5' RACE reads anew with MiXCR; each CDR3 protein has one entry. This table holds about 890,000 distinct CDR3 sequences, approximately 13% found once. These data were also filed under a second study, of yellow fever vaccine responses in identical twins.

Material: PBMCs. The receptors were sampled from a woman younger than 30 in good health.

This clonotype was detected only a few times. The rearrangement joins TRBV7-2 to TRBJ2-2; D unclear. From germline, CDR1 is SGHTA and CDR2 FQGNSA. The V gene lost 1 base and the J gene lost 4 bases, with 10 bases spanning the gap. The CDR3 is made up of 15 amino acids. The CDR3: CASSLVVGATGELFF. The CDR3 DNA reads TGTGCCAGCAGCTTAGTTGTAGGAGCCACCGGGGAGCTGTTTTTT.

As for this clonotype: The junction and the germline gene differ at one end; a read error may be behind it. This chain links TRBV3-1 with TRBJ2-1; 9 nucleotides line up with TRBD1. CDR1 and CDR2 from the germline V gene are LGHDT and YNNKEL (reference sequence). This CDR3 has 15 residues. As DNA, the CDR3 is TGTGCCACCAGCCAAGCCGGGACAGGGAGGAATGAGCAGTTCTTC. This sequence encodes CATSQAGTGRNEQFF.

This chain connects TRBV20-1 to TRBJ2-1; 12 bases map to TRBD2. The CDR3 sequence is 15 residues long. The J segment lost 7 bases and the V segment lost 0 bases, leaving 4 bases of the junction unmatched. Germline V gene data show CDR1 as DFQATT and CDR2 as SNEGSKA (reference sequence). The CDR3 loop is CSARDPSGGVNEQFF. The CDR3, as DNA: TGCAGTGCTAGAGATCCTAGCGGGGGGGTGAATGAGCAGTTCTTC.

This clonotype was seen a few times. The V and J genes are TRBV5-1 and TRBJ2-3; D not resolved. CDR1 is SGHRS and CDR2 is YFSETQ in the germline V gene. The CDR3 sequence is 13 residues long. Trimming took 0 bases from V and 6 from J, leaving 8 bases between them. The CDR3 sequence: CASSLALEDTQYF. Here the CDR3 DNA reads TGCGCCAGCAGCTTGGCCCTAGAGGATACGCAGTATTTT.

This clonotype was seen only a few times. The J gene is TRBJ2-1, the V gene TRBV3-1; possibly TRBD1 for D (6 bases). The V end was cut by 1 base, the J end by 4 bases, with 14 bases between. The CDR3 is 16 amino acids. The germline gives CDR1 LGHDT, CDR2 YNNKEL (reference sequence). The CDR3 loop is CASSQAGSDRYNEQFF. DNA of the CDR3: TGTGCCAGCAGCCAAGCAGGTTCCGACAGGTACAATGAGCAGTTCTTC.

In DNA, the CDR3 is TGTGCCAGCAGCCAAGATGGGCCAGGTGGCTACACCTTC. Residues: CASSQDGPGGYTF. The chain links TRBV3-1 to TRBJ1-2; D uncertain. The CDR3 length is 13 residues. V lost 0 bases and J 7 bases, leaving 9 bases between the germline ends. Germline CDR1 reads LGHDT; CDR2 reads YNNKEL (reference sequence).

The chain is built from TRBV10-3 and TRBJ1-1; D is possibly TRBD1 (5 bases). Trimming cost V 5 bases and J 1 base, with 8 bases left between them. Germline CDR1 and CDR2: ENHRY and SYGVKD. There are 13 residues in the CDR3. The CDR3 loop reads CAISMGTNTEAFF. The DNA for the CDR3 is TGTGCCATCAGTATGGGGACGAACACTGAAGCTTTCTTT.

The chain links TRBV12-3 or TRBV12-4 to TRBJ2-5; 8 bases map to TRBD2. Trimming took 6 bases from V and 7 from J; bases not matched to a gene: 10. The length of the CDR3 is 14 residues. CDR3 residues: CASRIEGLAGTQYF. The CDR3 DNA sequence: TGTGCCAGCAGGATAGAAGGACTAGCTGGGACCCAGTACTTC.

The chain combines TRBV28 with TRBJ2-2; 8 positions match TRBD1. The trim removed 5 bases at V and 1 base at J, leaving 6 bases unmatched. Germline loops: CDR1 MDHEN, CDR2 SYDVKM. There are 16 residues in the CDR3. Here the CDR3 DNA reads TGTGCCAGCAGTGACAACAGGGGGAAGAACACCGGGGAGCTGTTTTTT. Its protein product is CASSDNRGKNTGELFF. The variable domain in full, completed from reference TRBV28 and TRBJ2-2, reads DVKVTQSSRYLVKRTGEKVFLECVQDMDHENMFWYRQDPGLGLRLIYFSYDVKMKEKGDIPEGYSVSREKKERFSLILESASTNQTSMYLCASSDNRGKNTGELFFGEGSRLTVL.

CDR3 residues: CASSSRLPAITDTQYF. For the CDR3, the DNA is TGTGCCAGCAGTTCCCGTCTCCCGGCGATCACAGATACGCAGTATTTT. The rearrangement uses TRBV12-3 or TRBV12-4 and TRBJ2-3; no clear D gene. The CDR3 sequence is 16 residues long. Trimming removed 4 bases at V and 2 bases at J, with 16 bases between.

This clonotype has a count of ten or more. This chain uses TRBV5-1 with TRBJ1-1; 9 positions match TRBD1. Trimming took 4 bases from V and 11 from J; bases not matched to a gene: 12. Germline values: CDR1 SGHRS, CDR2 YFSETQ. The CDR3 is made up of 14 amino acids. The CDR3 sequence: CASSPTGGAVRAFF. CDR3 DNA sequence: TGCGCCAGCAGCCCGACAGGGGGGGCGGTAAGGGCTTTCTTT.

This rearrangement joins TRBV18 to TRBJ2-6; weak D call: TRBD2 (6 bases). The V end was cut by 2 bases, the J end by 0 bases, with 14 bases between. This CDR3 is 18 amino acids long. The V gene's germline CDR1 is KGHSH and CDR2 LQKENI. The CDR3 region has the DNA TGTGCCAGCTCACCAGGCGGGGCGGCTTACTCTGGGGCCAACGTCCTGACTTTC. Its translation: CASSPGGAAYSGANVLTF.